This T cell receptor (beta chain) emerged from a study of T-cell memory formation after mild COVID-19. General observations from the study: Those CD4+ clones that contracted were mainly in CM and EM (CD8+ ones in EMRA). Clones contracting day 15 to 85 were balanced CD4/CD8; later expanders leaned CD4+.

Each CDR3 protein gets one entry after TCRdb re-called the 5' RACE reads with MiXCR. The sample lists 130,000 to 150,000 distinct CDR3 sequences, 19% occurring once. As for this clonotype: What it binds is not known.

The length of the CDR3 is 12 residues. Source material: PBMCs or a T cell subset sorted from them (not recorded which). V is TRBV21-1 and J is TRBJ2-7; the DNA was not used to check the table's D call, TRBD1. TRBV21-1 is reported as a pseudogene. The source of this sequence is an adult woman who had mild COVID-19 (a few samples of this study predate the infection). Cell type and time point are not known. Here the CDR3 reads CASSKRKGEQYF. The CDR3 DNA follows: TGTGCCAGCAGCAAACGGAAGGGGGAGCAGTACTTC.